Below, 3 T cell receptor beta chains from the same sample are listed, as sequenced in a study of cytomegalovirus exposure and HLA in healthy donors. The PCR used 60 Vbeta and 13 Jbeta primers. Here immunoSEQ multiplex PCR was the method, and the copy in TCRdb shows in-frame clones only, minus some. The repertoire has fewer than 200,000 clones, roughly 80% of them found once; the top ten carry under 0.75%. The sequencing input was PBMCs. All receptors derive from a boy aged 10-17 years in good health and CMV-seronegative.

This clone was detected once. The chain recombines TRBV6-1 with TRBJ2-7; TRBD2 matches at 7 bases. Germline trimming cut 7 bases from V and 6 bases from J; bases unmatched to any gene: 9. CDR1 is MNHNS and CDR2 is SASEGT in the germline V gene. The CDR3 is made up of 13 amino acids. DNA of the CDR3: TGTGCCAGCACCGCTTCGGGGGGAGGCGAGCAGTACTTC. It yields the protein CASTASGGGEQYF.

This chain links TRBV7-2 with TRBJ2-7; the D gene is possibly TRBD2 (5 bases). CDR1 and CDR2 from the germline V gene are SGHTA and FQGNSA. The germline V and J ends were trimmed by 6 bases and 3 bases, with 12 bases remaining between them. This CDR3 has 13 residues. The CDR3 protein is CASRHGLSYEQYF. The CDR3 DNA reads as TGTGCCAGCAGACACGGACTGAGCTACGAGCAGTACTTC.

The chain links TRBV27 to TRBJ1-1, with D uncertain. The CDR3 runs to 11 residues. Germline CDR1 is MNHEY and CDR2 is SMNVEV (reference sequence). The ends were cut back, 9 bases at V and 3 bases at J, with 8 bases in the middle. The CDR3 nucleotides are TGTGCCAGTGGAGTGGACACTGAAGCTTTCTTT. Its protein product is CASGVDTEAFF.